This T cell receptor (beta chain) was identified in a study of blood T cell repertoires in COVID-19 (TCRdb year 2020). Notes on the research overall: Samples from collaborators originated in the United States, Italy and Spain and spanned both the acute and convalescent phases of COVID-19. The material from the prospective study consisted of cDNA or gDNA derived from T cells, B-cell-depleted T cells, or PBMCs. The dataset comprised deeply sampled blood TCRbeta repertoires from subjects exposed to, actively infected with, or recovered from COVID-19. The repertoires were released in a freely available public database meant as a resource for research on the immune response to SARS-CoV-2. Samples were obtained from the ongoing ImmuneRACE study (first 160 participants) and from 1,254 subjects provided by 6 global collaborators. Sample metadata almost always included a de-identified subject ID, COVID-19 status, age in years and sex. HLA class I and class II types, where available, came from metadata supplied by the sample provider rather than from assay-based typing. Overall study outcomes, separate from this receptor: The amount of clinical and demographic metadata varied by source and participant and was provided uncurated.

A word on this clone: Its specific antigen is unknown. No much larger clone exists at a distance of one base, and base qualities are not known.

In the prospective study, participants were roughly 18 to 100 years old, resided in about two dozen geographic areas of the United States, and were enrolled through a virtual design. Cohort assignment in the prospective study relied on participant-reported clinical history from a screening survey and a study questionnaire. Recovered participants in ImmuneRACE Cohort 3 were defined as having two consecutive negative NP/OP PCR tests, clearance from a healthcare professional, or resolution of symptoms. Each participant in the prospective study had whole blood, serum and a nasopharyngeal or oropharyngeal swab collected by mobile phlebotomists. Prospective study participants could optionally give additional blood draws and questionnaires over a roughly 2-month period. Before DNA extraction, prospective study blood samples were shipped either frozen or at room temperature. The immunoSEQ Assay, a bias-controlled multiplex PCR, was used to amplify TCRbeta CDR3 regions from genomic DNA. The study's processing was this. Nucleated cell counts per sample were estimated from amplification of reference gene primers within the assay. To quantify the absolute abundance of each unique TCRbeta CDR3 rearrangement, sequence reads were collapsed and filtered. For each sample, productive Simpson clonality was calculated by taking the square root of Simpson's diversity index across productive rearrangements. Entries here come from immuneACCESS through TCRdb and include only in-frame sequences with V and J called. Some clones fail to appear in such tables; in the studies checked, an unresolved V gene covers under half of the shortfall, and the cause of the remainder is unknown. The V and J calls and clone size come from that table; D and trimming were worked out from the DNA. The table for this sample lists about 160,000 clones; approximately 81% of them were counted only once. 15% to 20% of the sample lies in the top ten.

Trimming at the junction amounts to 5 bases on V and 11 bases on J, and the germline ends lie 28 bases apart. From cysteine to phenylalanine, the CDR3 is 17 amino acids long. The kept DNA is CDR3 alone, 51 bases in frame from the first base. CDR1 and CDR2, looked up from the germline V gene, are SGHTA and FQGTGA. This TCR came from a man in his 60s who had recovered from COVID-19. Material for sequencing was PBMCs or T cells enriched from blood (not recorded which). The rearrangement joined TRBV7-3 to TRBJ2-1; a tentative D call is TRBD1 (5 bases match). The CDR3 reads as follows: CASSPGRRGTQYPKQFF. The nucleotide sequence reads as follows: TGTGCCAGCAGCCCTGGGCGAAGGGGCACGCAATATCCCAAGCAGTTCTTC.